This passage covers 28 T cell receptor beta chains from one sample sequenced in a study of shared clonotypes between healthy human individuals. Only in-frame clones appear in the TCRdb table, and some are missing; sequencing was by immunoSEQ multiplex PCR. Of 1,500,000 or so clones in the sample, around 97% were seen once. The material sequenced was naive CD4+ T cells sorted from blood. Subset of the sample: CD45RA+ positively selected. Every receptor here comes from a man aged 30 to 39 in good health.

The CDR3 sequence: CASSYDRGLSTEAFF. The CDR3 coding sequence is TGTGCCAGCAGCTATGACAGGGGATTGAGCACTGAAGCTTTCTTT. This sequence joins TRBV7-8 and TRBJ1-1; 8 nucleotides agree with TRBD1. After removal of 4 bases from V and 4 bases from J, the junction contained 8 bases not matched to a gene. There are 15 residues in the CDR3. Germline V gene data show CDR1 as SGHVS and CDR2 as FQNEAQ.

The chain links TRBV13 to TRBJ2-7; the D is unclear. The CDR3 is 14 amino acids. The V gene's germline CDR1 is PRHDT and CDR2 FYEKMQ (reference sequence). The V gene lost 5 bases and the J gene lost 1 base, with 12 bases spanning the gap. The CDR3 DNA reads TGTGCCAGCAGCGCGCGGATTATATCCTACGAGCAGTACTTC. Translating it yields CASSARIISYEQYF.

The CDR3 nucleotides are TGTGCCAGCAGCGTCACTAGCGGGGCACTCCTGACTTTC. Its protein is CASSVTSGALLTF. V gene TRBV9 combines with J gene TRBJ2-6; 10 bases are a match to TRBD2. CDR3 length: 13 amino acids. Germline CDR1 is SGDLS and CDR2 is YYNGEE. The V segment lost 2 bases and the J segment 14 bases; nucleotides outside the gene matches: 4.

This rearrangement joins TRBV5-1 to TRBJ2-7; 8 bases align to TRBD2. CDR1 SGHRS and CDR2 YFSETQ come from the germline V gene. V dropped 0 bases and J dropped 6; count of bases not matched to a gene: 5. There are 14 residues in the CDR3. As DNA, the CDR3 is TGCGCCAGCAGCTTGGACCGGCTAGCGGGCGAGCAGTACTTC. Translating it yields CASSLDRLAGEQYF.

A single count supports this clone. The DNA for the CDR3 is TGTGCCACCTGGACAGGGGGCTCGTACGAGCAGTACTTC. This codes for CATWTGGSYEQYF. The chain joins TRBV6-1 to TRBJ2-7, with 11 bases identical to TRBD1. The CDR3 spans 13 residues. V trimming: 10 bases; J trimming: 4 bases; junction bases outside the gene matches: 6. Germline V gene data show CDR1 as MNHNS and CDR2 as SASEGT.

CDR3 residues: CASSPLYEQYF. Written as DNA, the CDR3 is TGTGCCAGCAGCCCCCTATACGAGCAGTACTTC. The V gene is TRBV11-3, the J gene TRBJ2-7; the D is unclear. V was cut by 5 bases and J by 4 bases, with 6 bases left in between. This CDR3 region has 11 residues. Germline values: CDR1 SGHNT, CDR2 YENEEA.

This clone came up once. The chain is built from TRBV6-1 and TRBJ1-1; maybe TRBD1 (5 bases). Trimming pared 4 bases from V and 3 bases from J, leaving 9 bases between. Germline V gene sequence: CDR1 MNHNS, CDR2 SASEGT. There are 13 residues in the CDR3. The CDR3 reads CASSGGVHTEAFF. The CDR3 DNA reads as TGTGCCAGCAGTGGAGGGGTCCACACTGAAGCTTTCTTT.

This chain uses TRBV29-1 with TRBJ1-1, with D perhaps TRBD1 (6 bases). The CDR3 totals 15 residues. CDR1 and CDR2 from the germline V gene are SQVTM and ANQGSEA. V shed 3 bases and J shed 6 bases, with 20 bases lying between them. The CDR3 DNA reads as TGCAGCGTTGAGCTGCTGGTACAGGGTGGCGCTGAAGCTTTCTTT. Protein: CSVELLVQGGAEAFF. The entire variable domain, with the rest obtained from reference TRBV29-1 and TRBJ1-1, is as follows: SAVISQKPSRDICQRGTSLTIQCQVDSQVTMMFWYRQQPGQSLTLIATANQGSEATYESGFVIDKFPISRPNLTFSTLTVSNMSPEDSSIYLCSVELLVQGGAEAFFGQGTRLTVV.

V gene TRBV5-1 combines with J gene TRBJ2-1; 10 nucleotides align to TRBD2. The V segment lost 1 base and the J segment 5 bases; nucleotides outside the gene matches: 3. The germline CDR1 and CDR2 sequences are SGHRS and YFSETQ. The CDR3 length is 15 residues. The DNA for the CDR3 is TGCGCCAGCAGCTTGTTCCTAGCGGGAGACAATGAGCAGTTCTTC. As protein: CASSLFLAGDNEQFF.

This clone was observed a single time. The chain recombines TRBV4-1 with TRBJ2-7; 12 bases fit TRBD2. The CDR3 consists of 16 residues. After removal of 2 bases from V and 4 bases from J, the junction contained 6 bases not matched to a gene. Germline lookup yields CDR1 MGHRA and CDR2 YSYEKL. CDR3 nucleotides: TGCGCCAGCAGCCAAACATGGACTAGCGGGATATACGAGCAGTACTTC. Translated, it gives CASSQTWTSGIYEQYF.

V usage is TRBV28 and J usage is TRBJ2-1; D ambiguous. CDR3 length: 16 amino acids. The V end lost 6 bases, the J end lost 7 bases, and 22 bases lay between the germline ends. Germline-derived CDR1 and CDR2 are MDHEN and SYDVKM. The CDR3 spells CASSRRKGSPGNEQFF. The CDR3 DNA is TGTGCCAGCAGCCGAAGGAAAGGGTCCCCTGGGAATGAGCAGTTCTTC.

J is TRBJ2-2 and V is TRBV6-5; 7 bases map to TRBD1. The CDR3 contains 16 residues. Germline lookup yields CDR1 MNHEY and CDR2 SVGAGI. V was clipped by 2 bases and J by 5 bases; unmatched bases: 8. The CDR3 coding sequence is TGTGCCAGCAGTTACGTTCCAGGGGGATCGACCGGGGAGCTGTTTTTT. Translation gives CASSYVPGGSTGELFF.

The chain employs TRBV28 and TRBJ1-2; D gene uncertain. The germline CDR1 and CDR2 sequences are MDHEN and SYDVKM. V lost 2 bases and J lost 8, with 6 bases in between. The CDR3 runs 11 residues. The CDR3 reads CASSLPGGYTF. The DNA for the CDR3 is TGTGCCAGCAGTTTACCCGGCGGCTACACCTTC.

V usage is TRBV5-1 and J usage is TRBJ2-7; the D gene is possibly TRBD2 (5 bases). The V gene's germline CDR1 is SGHRS and CDR2 YFSETQ. The CDR3 totals 14 residues. V lost 4 bases, J lost 2 bases, and 13 bases lay in between. CDR3 nucleotides: TGCGCCAGCAGCCGGGATCCAGGCCCCTACGAGCAGTACTTC. Translation gives CASSRDPGPYEQYF.

The gene calls are TRBV5-4 and TRBJ2-1; D is possibly TRBD2 (6 bases). V dropped 7 bases and J dropped 5 bases, with 16 bases sitting between them. This CDR3 is built from 14 residues. CDR1 is SGHNT, CDR2 YYREEE, per germline (reference sequence). The CDR3 loop is CASQEGRLDNEQFF. CDR3 nucleotide sequence: TGTGCCAGCCAGGAGGGCCGGTTGGACAATGAGCAGTTCTTC.

The V call is TRBV2, the J call TRBJ2-2; D may be TRBD1 (6 bases). CDR1 is SNHLY and CDR2 is FYNNEI in the germline V gene. This CDR3 spans 13 amino acids. Trimming removed 7 bases from V and 6 bases from J, with 12 bases in between. In DNA, the CDR3 is TGTGCCAGCATGCCTGAGGGGGCCGGGGAGCTGTTTTTT. Amino acids: CASMPEGAGELFF.

The chain recombines TRBV4-2 with TRBJ2-5; D unresolved. The CDR3 contains 15 residues. CDR1 and CDR2 (germline): LGHNA, YNFKEQ. Trimming took 0 bases from V and 0 from J, leaving 8 bases between them. The DNA of the CDR3 is TGTGCCAGCAGCCAAGAGTCAGTGAACCAAGAGACCCAGTACTTC. It specifies CASSQESVNQETQYF.

The genes are TRBV18 and TRBJ2-2; TRBD1 is a possible D gene (5 bases). In germline, CDR1 is KGHSH, CDR2 LQKENI. The CDR3 loop spans 15 amino acids. The ends were cut back, 6 bases at V and 0 bases at J, with 11 bases in the middle. This CDR3 reads CASSPDTANTGELFF. DNA of the CDR3: TGTGCCAGCTCTCCGGACACAGCGAACACCGGGGAGCTGTTTTTT.

As regards this clone: Other DNA sequences in this specimen translate into the identical CDR3. The chain has TRBV7-9 and TRBJ2-1, with a tentative D call TRBD1 (6 bases). The CDR3 contains 13 residues. Germline V gives CDR1 SEHNR, CDR2 FQNEAQ (reference sequence). Trimming took off 5 bases at V and 4 bases at J, with 9 bases between the two ends. The CDR3 is CASSRGQYNEQFF. The CDR3 DNA reads TGTGCCAGCAGCAGAGGACAGTACAATGAGCAGTTCTTC.

V and J are TRBV5-1 and TRBJ1-4; a weak D match, TRBD1 (6 bases). The CDR3 is 16 amino acids. V was trimmed by 4 bases and J by 0 bases, leaving 13 bases between them. CDR1 and CDR2 (germline): SGHRS, YFSETQ. CDR3 loop: CASSIGQPATNEKLFF. The CDR3 nucleotides are TGCGCCAGCAGCATTGGACAGCCGGCAACTAATGAAAAACTGTTTTTT.

The gene calls are TRBV5-8 and TRBJ2-1; D is undetermined. Germline V gives CDR1 SGHTS, CDR2 YDEGEE. The CDR3 has 13 residues. V lost 0 bases to trimming and J lost 5 bases, with 6 bases between them. This CDR3 reads CASSLVYNNEQFF. The CDR3, as DNA: TGTGCCAGCAGCTTGGTTTACAACAATGAGCAGTTCTTC.

The chain employs TRBV19 and TRBJ1-1; no clear D. The CDR3 is 16 amino acids. CDR1 LNHDA and CDR2 SQIVND come from the germline V gene (reference sequence). V dropped 4 bases and J dropped 0 bases, with 15 bases sitting between them. Here the CDR3 reads CASSRTATVMNTEAFF. DNA for the CDR3: TGTGCCAGTAGTAGAACCGCCACGGTGATGAACACTGAAGCTTTCTTT.

The rearrangement joins TRBV6-6 to TRBJ1-5; D perhaps matches TRBD1 (5 bases). V lost 5 bases and J lost 2, with 13 bases in between. Germline V gene sequence: CDR1 MNHNY, CDR2 SVGAGI (reference sequence). CDR3 length: 15 amino acids. CDR3 in DNA: TGTGCCAGCAGTCGCGGACAAGGCGGCAATCAGCCCCAGCATTTT. It yields the protein CASSRGQGGNQPQHF.

With regard to this clone: Within the sample, other DNA sequences also encode this same CDR3. The CDR3 coding sequence is TGTGCCAGCAGTCGTCAAGGGGGGTCCTACGAGCAGTACTTC. Translating gives CASSRQGGSYEQYF. The chain joins TRBV6-5 to TRBJ2-7; the D gene could be TRBD1 or TRBD2 (6 bases each). The CDR3 spans 14 residues. The V end lost 5 bases, the J end lost 1 base, and 12 bases lay between the germline ends. Germline V gene lookup returns CDR1 MNHEY and CDR2 SVGAGI.

The chain carries TRBV28 and TRBJ1-5; 8 bases match TRBD1. Per the germline V gene, CDR1 is MDHEN and CDR2 is SYDVKM. The junction had 11 bases not matched to a gene; V was cut back by 6 bases and J by 4 bases. The CDR3 consists of 16 residues. The CDR3 nucleotides read TGTGCCAGCAGCAATACAGGGGGAGCGAATAATCAGCCCCAGCATTTT. This encodes CASSNTGGANNQPQHF.

The chain uses TRBV7-9 and TRBJ2-7; 7 nucleotides line up with TRBD2. There are 15 residues in the CDR3. The trim removed 7 bases at V and 2 bases at J, leaving 11 bases unmatched. Germline lookup yields CDR1 SEHNR and CDR2 FQNEAQ (reference sequence). The CDR3 sequence: CASTNPTGGAYEQYF. Written as DNA, the CDR3 is TGTGCCAGCACTAATCCCACGGGGGGAGCCTACGAGCAGTACTTC.

The chain recombines TRBV9 with TRBJ1-4; 9 bases are shared with TRBD1. J gave up 3 bases and V 2 bases, and 11 bases lay outside the gene matches. CDR1 and CDR2 from the germline V gene are SGDLS and YYNGEE. The CDR3 runs 18 residues. The CDR3 reads CASSVGDRAILANEKLFF. CDR3 nucleotide sequence: TGTGCCAGCAGCGTTGGGGACAGGGCCATTCTAGCTAATGAAAAACTGTTTTTT.

This rearrangement joins TRBV5-1 to TRBJ1-5; unclear D gene. The V end lost 2 bases, the J end lost 1 base, and 7 bases lay between the germline ends. CDR1 is SGHRS, CDR2 YFSETQ, per germline. The CDR3 covers 14 residues. As DNA, the CDR3 is TGCGCCAGCAGCTTCGACGGAAGCAATCAGCCCCAGCATTTT. This translates into CASSFDGSNQPQHF.